Listed below are T cell receptor beta chains from one sample, sequenced in a study of T-cell memory formation after mild COVID-19. TCRdb fed the 5' RACE reads into MiXCR, producing one record per CDR3 protein. This sample has about 160,000 distinct CDR3 sequences, with 31% found just once. What was sequenced was PBMCs or a T cell subset sorted from them (not recorded which). These receptors were taken from an adult woman who had mild COVID-19 (a few samples of this study predate the infection). Cell type and time point are not known. The CDR3 runs from the conserved cysteine through the conserved F or W. The D gene is left open where the match is weak. The listing skips clone size in some rows; elsewhere it reads once, few, many or a size class.

CDR3aa	CDR3nt	j_gene	abundance	v_gene	d_gene
CASSSIRGPTYEQYF	TGCGCCAGCAGCTCAATCAGGGGGCCCACCTACGAGCAGTACTTC	TRBJ2-7	NA	TRBV5-1	TRBD1
CATSKGDKGYTF	TGTGCCACCAGCAAGGGCGATAAAGGCTACACCTTC	TRBJ1-2	NA	TRBV15	NA
CASSLAEAEQFF	TGTGCCAGCAGCTTAGCGGAAGCAGAGCAGTTCTTC	TRBJ2-1	NA	TRBV11-2	NA
CASSPDRGQETQYF	TGTGCCAGCAGCCCAGACAGGGGGCAAGAGACCCAGTACTTC	TRBJ2-5	NA	TRBV5-6	TRBD1
CASSPSGRTSQETQYF	TGTGCCAGCAGTCCATCGGGCCGAACATCCCAAGAGACCCAGTACTTC	TRBJ2-5	NA	TRBV6-2/TRBV6-3	NA
CASSSSGGANYEQYF	TGTGCCAGCAGTTCTAGCGGGGGGGCCAACTACGAGCAGTACTTC	TRBJ2-7	few	TRBV3-1	TRBD2
CASSQDRRWAFF	TGTGCCAGCAGCCAAGACAGGAGGTGGGCTTTCTTT	TRBJ1-1	NA	TRBV4-2	NA
CASSFEISGANVLTF	TGTGCCAGCAGCTTTGAAATCTCTGGGGCCAACGTCCTGACTTTC	TRBJ2-6	NA	TRBV5-5	NA
CAWSGTSPNEQFF	TGTGCCTGGAGCGGGACTAGCCCGAATGAGCAGTTCTTC	TRBJ2-1	NA	TRBV30	TRBD2
CASSSAKNTEAFF	TGTGCCAGCAGCTCGGCCAAGAACACTGAAGCTTTCTTT	TRBJ1-1	NA	TRBV5-4	NA
CASSLSGMNTEAFF	TGTGCCAGCAGTTTATCCGGCATGAACACTGAAGCTTTCTTT	TRBJ1-1	NA	TRBV12-3/TRBV12-4	NA
CATSRRQEQFF	TGTGCCACCAGCAGAAGACAAGAGCAGTTCTTC	TRBJ2-1	few	TRBV15	NA
CASSLGSSGAETQYF	TGTGCCAGCAGCTTAGGATCCAGCGGAGCAGAGACCCAGTACTTC	TRBJ2-5	NA	TRBV11-2	NA
CASSSPDRGYTEAFF	TGTGCCAGCAGCTCGCCAGACAGGGGATACACTGAAGCTTTCTTT	TRBJ1-1	few	TRBV7-3	TRBD1
CATSRGVSGANVLTF	TGTGCCACCAGCAGGGGGGTCTCTGGGGCCAACGTCCTGACTTTC	TRBJ2-6	few	TRBV15	NA
CATSRGRGKNEQFF	TGTGCCACCAGCAGAGGCAGGGGAAAAAATGAGCAGTTCTTC	TRBJ2-1	few	TRBV15	NA
CASRGLAGEQFF	TGTGCCAGTAGGGGGCTGGCGGGGGAGCAGTTCTTC	TRBJ2-1	NA	TRBV19	NA
CASSWDRDLLSYNEQFF	TGCGCCAGCAGCTGGGACAGGGACCTGCTCTCCTACAATGAGCAGTTCTTC	TRBJ2-1	few	TRBV5-1	TRBD1
CASSLSTGQEETQYF	TGTGCCAGCAGCTTAAGCACAGGGCAAGAAGAGACCCAGTACTTC	TRBJ2-5	few	TRBV7-9	NA
CASSVEGQDTEAFF	TGTGCCAGCAGCGTAGAAGGACAGGACACTGAAGCTTTCTTT	TRBJ1-1	NA	TRBV9	TRBD1
CASSYSGQGTEQYF	TGTGCCAGCAGTTACTCGGGACAGGGGACCGAGCAGTACTTC	TRBJ2-7	few	TRBV6-5	TRBD1
CASSEGGPYGYTF	TGTGCCAGCAGTGAGGGCGGCCCCTATGGCTACACCTTC	TRBJ1-2	once	TRBV28	NA
CSARDRIGTDTQYF	TGCAGTGCTAGAGACAGGATCGGCACAGATACGCAGTATTTT	TRBJ2-3	few	TRBV20-1	NA
CASSPGPTAYEQYF	TGTGCCAGCAGCCCGGGCCCGACGGCCTACGAGCAGTACTTC	TRBJ2-7	NA	TRBV5-5	NA
CASRPGQSKDIQYF	TGTGCCAGCAGACCGGGACAGTCGAAGGACATTCAGTACTTC	TRBJ2-4	once	TRBV2	TRBD1
CASSPRGGEVYF	TGTGCCAGCAGCCCCCGAGGGGGCGAGGTGTACTTC	TRBJ2-4	NA	TRBV7-2	TRBD1
CSARDNIGQTGETQYF	TGCAGTGCTAGAGATAATATAGGACAGACGGGAGAGACCCAGTACTTC	TRBJ2-5	NA	TRBV20-1	NA
CAISPAGGPSSYEQYF	TGTGCCATCAGTCCAGCGGGGGGGCCGAGCTCCTACGAGCAGTACTTC	TRBJ2-7	NA	TRBV10-3	TRBD2
CATSRGGLGQGSYNEQFF	TGTGCCACCAGCAGAGGGGGATTGGGACAGGGGTCCTACAATGAGCAGTTCTTC	TRBJ2-1	NA	TRBV15	TRBD1
CATSDYTRDEQFF	TGTGCCACCAGTGACTATACTAGGGATGAGCAGTTCTTC	TRBJ2-1	NA	TRBV24-1	NA
CASRGGSTGELFF	TGTGCCAGCAGAGGCGGGAGCACCGGGGAGCTGTTTTTT	TRBJ2-2	NA	TRBV7-9	TRBD2
CASSSSDSNQPQHF	TGTGCCAGCAGTTCAAGCGATAGCAATCAGCCCCAGCATTTT	TRBJ1-5	few	TRBV6-5	NA
CASSLVPDRVSIEAFF	TGCGCCAGCAGCTTGGTGCCGGACAGGGTATCTATTGAAGCTTTCTTT	TRBJ1-1	NA	TRBV5-1	TRBD1
CASSLGPMAGTGELFF	TGTGCCAGCAGTTTAGGTCCCATGGCGGGCACCGGGGAGCTGTTTTTT	TRBJ2-2	NA	TRBV12-3/TRBV12-4	NA
CSAGTYEQYF	TGCAGTGCTGGGACCTACGAGCAGTACTTC	TRBJ2-7	NA	TRBV20-1	NA
CASSVSAYGYNEQFF	TGTGCCAGCTCGGTATCCGCCTACGGCTACAATGAGCAGTTCTTC	TRBJ2-1	few	TRBV18	NA
CASSQIGGLSTDTQYF	TGTGCCAGCAGCCAAATCGGGGGACTGAGCACAGATACGCAGTATTTT	TRBJ2-3	NA	TRBV3-1	NA
CASSLAGGGSGNTIYF	TGCGCCAGCAGCTTGGCAGGAGGGGGGTCTGGAAACACCATATATTTT	TRBJ1-3	NA	TRBV5-1	NA
CASSVSQGPAYNEQFF	TGTGCCAGCAGTGTATCGCAGGGGCCGGCTTACAATGAGCAGTTCTTC	TRBJ2-1	NA	TRBV12-3/TRBV12-4	NA
CASSQAGSGNTEAFF	TGCGCCAGCAGCCAAGCCGGGAGCGGGAACACTGAAGCTTTCTTT	TRBJ1-1	few	TRBV4-1	NA
CASSPDRDLYEQYF	TGTGCCAGCAGTCCCGACAGGGACCTCTACGAGCAGTACTTC	TRBJ2-7	few	TRBV28	TRBD1
CSASANRGSTDTQYF	TGCAGTGCTAGTGCGAACAGGGGGAGCACAGATACGCAGTATTTT	TRBJ2-3	NA	TRBV20-1	TRBD1
CSARGIAGSSYEQYF	TGCAGTGCTAGAGGGATAGCGGGCAGCTCCTACGAGCAGTACTTC	TRBJ2-7	NA	TRBV20-1	TRBD2
CASSFDSIQPQHF	TGTGCCAGCAGTTTTGACTCCATCCAGCCCCAGCATTTT	TRBJ1-5	NA	TRBV6-5	NA
CASSPSGTPYF	TGTGCCAGCAGTCCAAGTGGGACTCCGTACTTC	TRBJ2-7	NA	TRBV12-3/TRBV12-4	NA
CASSTPHLRGNTIYF	TGTGCCAGCAGTACCCCTCACCTGAGGGGAAACACCATATATTTT	TRBJ1-3	NA	TRBV25-1	NA
CASNSGPVGPEAFF	TGTGCCAGCAACTCCGGGCCGGTGGGGCCTGAAGCTTTCTTT	TRBJ1-1	few	TRBV12-3/TRBV12-4	NA
CASRGLAVYNEQFF	TGTGCCAGCAGGGGACTAGCGGTTTACAATGAGCAGTTCTTC	TRBJ2-1	NA	TRBV6-2/TRBV6-3	TRBD2
CASSYSSGVTQYF	TGTGCCAGCAGTTACTCCTCAGGTGTTACGCAGTATTTT	TRBJ2-3	NA	TRBV6-2/TRBV6-3	NA
CASSPISGSGYEQFF	TGTGCCAGCAGCCCAATAAGCGGGAGTGGATATGAGCAGTTCTTC	TRBJ2-1	NA	TRBV7-2	TRBD2
CASSFPGGYGYTF	TGTGCCAGCAGTTTCCCAGGGGGCTATGGCTACACCTTC	TRBJ1-2	NA	TRBV12-3/TRBV12-4	TRBD1
CASSNRDQRDNEQFF	TGTGCCAGCAGCAACCGGGACCAGAGGGACAATGAGCAGTTCTTC	TRBJ2-1	medium-sized	TRBV4-2	NA